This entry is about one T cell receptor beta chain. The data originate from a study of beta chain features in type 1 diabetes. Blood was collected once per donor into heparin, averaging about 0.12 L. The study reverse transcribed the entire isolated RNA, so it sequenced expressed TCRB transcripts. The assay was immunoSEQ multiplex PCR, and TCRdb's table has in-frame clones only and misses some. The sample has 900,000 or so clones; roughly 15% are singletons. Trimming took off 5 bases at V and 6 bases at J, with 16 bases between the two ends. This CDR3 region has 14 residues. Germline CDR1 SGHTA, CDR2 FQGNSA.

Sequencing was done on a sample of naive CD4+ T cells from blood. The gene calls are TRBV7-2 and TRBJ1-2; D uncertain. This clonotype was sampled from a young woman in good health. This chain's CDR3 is CASSTRGFPHGYTF. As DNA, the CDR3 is TGTGCCAGCAGCACCCGTGGGTTCCCGCATGGCTACACCTTC.